These 2 T cell receptor beta chains share one sample of origin, sequenced in a study of cytomegalovirus exposure and HLA in healthy donors. TCRdb keeps only in-frame clones here, not all; method: immunoSEQ multiplex PCR. The repertoire holds some 130,000 clones, about 80% seen once, with 25% to 30% in the top ten. The material sequenced was PBMCs. All receptors come from a man aged 25 to 45 in good health and CMV-seropositive.

This rearrangement joins TRBV7-2 to TRBJ2-1; unclear D gene. Germline lookup yields CDR1 SGHTA and CDR2 FQGNSA. The CDR3 has 12 amino acids. V lost 4 bases, J lost 4 bases, and 5 bases lay in between. The CDR3 coding sequence is TGTGCCAGCAGCTCGTATTACAATGAGCAGTTCTTC. It encodes CASSSYYNEQFF.

Worth noting for this clone: This sample includes further DNA sequences coding for the same CDR3. V and J are TRBV11-2 and TRBJ1-5, with TRBD1 matching 9 bases. The germline gives CDR1 SGHAT, CDR2 FQNNGV. The CDR3 is 15 amino acids. Trimming took 4 bases from V and 4 from J; bases not matched to a gene: 5. The CDR3 is CASSSSGTGNQPQHF. The CDR3, as DNA: TGTGCCAGCAGCTCATCCGGGACAGGGAATCAGCCCCAGCATTTT.